Shown below are 6 T cell receptor beta chains from a single sample sequenced in a study of shared clonotypes between healthy human individuals. Measured with immunoSEQ multiplex PCR; TCRdb has only the in-frame clones, and not every one. This sample has 1.5 million to 2.5 million clones, with about 95% found just once. CD45RO-negative cells were positively selected for CCR7, leaving out terminally differentiated effector memory CD45RA+ cells. Specimen: naive CD8+ T cells sorted from blood. The receptors shown here come from a man younger than 30 in good health.

This chain links TRBV6-5 with TRBJ2-5; 8 nucleotides match TRBD2. With V trimmed by 2 bases and J by 6 bases, 11 bases remained unmatched. The CDR3 consists of 16 residues. From germline, CDR1 is MNHEY and CDR2 SVGAGI. The CDR3 here is CASSYTPSGSWKTQYF. The DNA for the CDR3 is TGTGCCAGCAGTTACACCCCCAGCGGGAGTTGGAAGACCCAGTACTTC.

The chain is built from TRBV2 and TRBJ1-3; tentatively, D is TRBD1 (5 bases). Germline CDR1 reads SNHLY; CDR2 reads FYNNEI. The CDR3 sequence is 17 residues long. Deletions cut 4 bases from V and 0 bases from J, with 16 bases between. CDR3 bases: TGTGCCAGCAGTGGGATTTCTGGGGACCCCTCTGGAAACACCATATATTTT. It encodes CASSGISGDPSGNTIYF.

The chain carries TRBV6-1 and TRBJ2-5, with D tentatively TRBD1 (5 bases). The CDR3 extends over 15 amino acids. V was shortened by 3 bases and J by 1 base, with 12 bases between the two germline ends. The germline CDR1 and CDR2 sequences are MNHNS and SASEGT. The chain's CDR3 is CASSDFRVSQETQYF. CDR3 in DNA: TGTGCCAGCAGTGATTTCAGGGTGTCCCAAGAGACCCAGTACTTC.

This chain links TRBV7-9 with TRBJ2-6; D call uncertain. The CDR3 consists of 17 residues. V was cut by 5 bases and J by 0 bases, with 14 bases left in between. Germline loops: CDR1 SEHNR, CDR2 FQNEAQ (reference sequence). DNA for the CDR3: TGTGCCAGCAGCCACGGGTCGTCAAGCTCTGGGGCCAACGTCCTGACTTTC. Protein: CASSHGSSSSGANVLTF. Full variable domain (missing parts from reference TRBV7-9 and TRBJ2-6): DTGVSQNPRHKITKRGQNVTFRCDPISEHNRLYWYRQTLGQGPEFLTYFQNEAQLEKSRLLSDRFSAERPKGSFSTLEIQRTEQGDSAMYLCASSHGSSSSGANVLTFGAGSRLTVL.

V is TRBV6-1 and J is TRBJ1-1, with D perhaps TRBD1 (5 bases). Trimming took off 1 base at V and 3 bases at J, with 12 bases between the two ends. CDR3 length: 15 amino acids. The germline CDR1 and CDR2 sequences are MNHNS and SASEGT. The CDR3 protein is CASSEGDYMDTEAFF. The CDR3 DNA follows: TGTGCCAGCAGTGAAGGGGACTACATGGACACTGAAGCTTTCTTT.

This clone appeared a single time. This chain uses TRBV2 with TRBJ1-1; D ambiguous. V dropped 2 bases and J dropped 5 bases, with 12 bases sitting between them. Germline CDR1 is SNHLY and CDR2 is FYNNEI. The CDR3 is made up of 14 amino acids. The CDR3 loop reads CASSETARLTEAFF. The CDR3 bases are TGTGCCAGCAGTGAAACCGCCCGCCTAACTGAAGCTTTCTTT.